The sequence of this T cell receptor beta chain was determined in a study of intratumoral heterogeneity in liver cancer. Each tumour sample represents a distinct, spatially separated region of the hepatocellular carcinoma nodule. V was clipped by 4 bases and J by 0 bases, with 4 bases between them. The CDR3 runs 13 residues. Germline V lookup: CDR1 MNHNY, CDR2 SVGAGI (reference sequence). Repertoires were generated with immunoSEQ multiplex PCR, while TCRdb's copy carries only in-frame clones and drops some. The data contain roughly 3,600 clones, approximately 45% of them singletons. The V call is TRBV6-6, the J call TRBJ1-3; no clear D gene. This TCR was recovered from a man between 65 and 85 years old with hepatocellular carcinoma. Sequenced material: tumor tissue, taken before any cancer treatment. In DNA form, the CDR3 reads TGTGCCAGCAGTTTGAGCTCTGGAAACACCATATATTTT. Encoded protein: CASSLSSGNTIYF.